This T cell receptor beta chain was documented in a study of T cells after yellow fever vaccination. One entry per CDR3 protein results from TCRdb running MiXCR on the 5' RACE reads. The sample shows under 300,000 distinct CDR3 sequences, roughly 7.2% of them seen only once. Germline CDR1 reads SGHKS; CDR2 reads YYEKEE (reference sequence). The CDR3 contains 15 residues. V was cut by 4 bases and J by 2 bases, with 12 bases left in between. This clonotype showed up just a few times. Material: CD4+ T cells sorted from PBMCs, obtained 15 days after the yellow fever booster vaccination. The V gene is TRBV5-5, the J gene TRBJ2-2; tentative D call: TRBD1 (7 bases). The sequence was collected from a man younger than 45 who received the YFV17D yellow fever vaccine. The CDR3 DNA follows: TGTGCCAGCAGCCGCGGGACAGTTAACACCGGGGAGCTGTTTTTT. This encodes CASSRGTVNTGELFF.